This T cell receptor beta chain was documented in a study of Ad26.COV2.S vaccination and SARS-CoV-2 variants. As for the study in general: COV1001, an Ad26.COV2.S trial, supplied this vaccine-arm donor.

V was clipped by 0 bases and J by 3 bases; unmatched bases: 12. The CDR3 covers 19 residues. Per the germline V gene, CDR1 is LGHDT and CDR2 is YNNKEL (reference sequence). Sequencing was performed with immunoSEQ multiplex PCR; in TCRdb, only in-frame clones are kept and a portion is missing. The data contain around 340,000 clones, less than 90% of them singletons. The treatment denotes: roughly 20 received Ad26.COV2.S at low or high dose, single or two shots; 5 received placebo; per-sample allocation not given. Following the first vaccine or placebo injection, samples were taken on day 63. The chain uses TRBV3-1 (or the pseudogene TRBV3-2) and TRBJ2-4; 9 bases are shared with TRBD2. This sequence was found in a person aged 18-60 years who received the Ad26.COV2.S COVID-19 vaccine or a placebo. The specimen was peripheral blood, collected in a trial of Ad26.COV2.S vaccine versus placebo. Written as DNA, the CDR3 is TGTGCCAGCAGCCAAGATCCGGGAGCGGGGGGAAAATTCAAAAACATTCAGTACTTC. Its protein is CASSQDPGAGGKFKNIQYF.